This passage covers 12 T cell receptor beta chains from one sample sequenced in a study of regulatory and conventional T cells in RAG deficiency (dated by TCRdb to between 2016 and 2019). Before genomic DNA extraction, conventional CD4+ T cells were purified from blood as CD25-low CD127-high cells. Library preparation was by the immunoSEQ multiplex PCR assay. Entries here come from immuneACCESS through TCRdb and include only in-frame sequences with V and J called. Some clones fail to appear in such tables; in the studies checked, an unresolved V gene covers under half of the shortfall, and the cause of the remainder is unknown. The sample table holds about 30,000 clones, of which around 96% were seen once. In total, the top ten clones hold 0.15% to 0.2% of the sample. These data also formed part of another study, on regulatory T cells. Looking at the second paper: In the multiplex PCR, 52 forward TRBV primers and 13 reverse TRBJ primers were used, and assay-based and computational corrections were applied for amplification bias.

The specimen sequenced was CD25- CD4+ T cells sorted from blood. These receptors all come from a human donor in good health.

The chain links TRBV19 to TRBJ2-5, with TRBD2 matching over 13 bases. V lost 5 bases, J lost 7 bases, and 10 bases stayed unmatched. The length of the CDR3 is 16 residues. CDR1 and CDR2 from the germline V gene are LNHDA and SQIVND (reference sequence). The CDR3 loop reads CASSVKLAGGPGTQYF. The CDR3 region has the DNA TGTGCCAGTAGTGTTAAACTAGCGGGGGGGCCGGGGACCCAGTACTTC.

This rearrangement joins TRBV5-4 to TRBJ1-2; possible D gene TRBD1, 6 bases. Trimming removed 6 bases from V and 11 bases from J, with 20 bases in between. Germline CDR1 and CDR2: SGHNT and YYREEE (reference sequence). This CDR3 has 13 residues. The CDR3 protein is CASTRQEEVGYTF. CDR3 DNA sequence: TGTGCCAGCACCCGACAGGAGGAGGTGGGGTACACCTTC.

The genes are TRBV29-1 and TRBJ1-1; D unresolved. Germline loops: CDR1 SQVTM, CDR2 ANQGSEA. The CDR3 has 15 amino acids. V was clipped by 3 bases and J by 0 bases, with 14 bases between them. This chain's CDR3 is CSVDEAESMNTEAFF. For the CDR3, the DNA is TGCAGCGTTGACGAGGCAGAGAGTATGAACACTGAAGCTTTCTTT. Full variable domain (outside the CDR3, taken from reference TRBV29-1 and TRBJ1-1): SAVISQKPSRDICQRGTSLTIQCQVDSQVTMMFWYRQQPGQSLTLIATANQGSEATYESGFVIDKFPISRPNLTFSTLTVSNMSPEDSSIYLCSVDEAESMNTEAFFGQGTRLTVV.

This rearrangement joins TRBV5-6 to TRBJ1-1, with D unclear. The CDR3 runs to 16 residues. Trimming cost V 0 bases and J 1 base, with 13 bases left between them. Germline CDR1 is SGHDT and CDR2 is YYEEEE. CDR3 protein: CASSLGPNPRNTEAFF. DNA for the CDR3: TGTGCCAGCAGCTTGGGTCCGAACCCGAGGAACACTGAAGCTTTCTTT.

The CDR3 reads CASSLGGQTATNEKLFF. DNA of the CDR3: TGCGCCAGCAGCTTAGGGGGACAGACAGCAACTAATGAAAAACTGTTTTTT. The chain uses TRBV5-1 and TRBJ1-4; 7 nucleotides align to TRBD1. The trim removed 2 bases at V and 0 bases at J, leaving 7 bases unmatched. This CDR3 comprises 17 residues. From germline, CDR1 is SGHRS and CDR2 YFSETQ.

The chain has TRBV2 and TRBJ2-7; maybe TRBD2 (6 bases). From germline, CDR1 is SNHLY and CDR2 FYNNEI. V was pared by 7 bases and J by 5 bases, with 18 bases between. The CDR3 is 14 amino acids. This CDR3 reads CASTPAGGVNEQYF. CDR3 DNA sequence: TGTGCCAGCACTCCGGCGGGCGGGGTAAACGAGCAGTACTTC.

The chain links TRBV6-5 to TRBJ2-3; 9 bases map to TRBD2. V lost 6 bases to trimming and J lost 6 bases; unmatched junction nucleotides: 7. The germline gives CDR1 MNHEY, CDR2 SVGAGI. This CDR3 contains 14 residues. The CDR3 reads CASSAGLAPDTQYF. CDR3 nucleotide sequence: TGTGCCAGCAGCGCGGGACTAGCCCCCGATACGCAGTATTTT.

This chain links TRBV27 with TRBJ2-7; possibly TRBD1 for D (5 bases). V was cut by 0 bases and J by 2 bases, with 8 bases left in between. Germline values: CDR1 MNHEY, CDR2 SMNVEV (reference sequence). CDR3 size: 14 residues. The CDR3 DNA reads TGTGCCAGCAGTTTATCGGGGCCGCCCTACGAGCAGTACTTC. It yields the protein CASSLSGPPYEQYF.

The chain uses TRBV12-2 and TRBJ2-3; the table assigns TRBD2, which was not confirmed against the DNA. TRBV12-2 is a pseudogene segment. There are 18 residues in the CDR3. CDR3 sequence: CASRLVPREPQSSDTQYF. CDR3 sequence (DNA): TGTGCAAGTCGCTTAGTTCCCCGGGAGCCCCAAAGTTCGGATACGCAGTATTTT.

The chain links TRBV6-1 to TRBJ1-1, with D possibly TRBD1 on 5 matching bases. V was cut by 4 bases and J by 1 base, with 16 bases left in between. The CDR3 totals 16 residues. CDR1 is MNHNS and CDR2 is SASEGT in the germline V gene. This CDR3 is CASSARVGGTNTEAFF. CDR3 nucleotide sequence: TGTGCCAGCAGTGCCCGGGTCGGAGGGACGAACACTGAAGCTTTCTTT.

The rearrangement uses TRBV9 and TRBJ2-2, with a weak D call TRBD1 (5 bases). Germline CDR1 is SGDLS and CDR2 is YYNGEE. Between the trimmed V and J ends, which lost 0 bases and 8 bases, there was a span of 11 bases. This CDR3 is 14 amino acids long. The CDR3: CASSVAQGTGELFF. CDR3 DNA sequence: TGTGCCAGCAGCGTAGCTCAGGGAACGGGGGAGCTGTTTTTT. Full variable domain (rest looked up from reference TRBV9 and TRBJ2-2): DSGVTQTPKHLITATGQRVTLRCSPRSGDLSVYWYQQSLDQGLQFLIQYYNGEERAKGNILERFSAQQFPDLHSELNLSSLELGDSALYFCASSVAQGTGELFFGEGSRLTVL.

J is TRBJ2-1 and V is TRBV12-5; tentatively, D is TRBD2 (5 bases). The V end lost 7 bases, the J end lost 8 bases, and 15 bases lay between the germline ends. Germline-derived CDR1 and CDR2 are LGHNT and FRNRAP. The CDR3 is 13 amino acids. The CDR3 sequence is CASAQPRADEQFF. Written as DNA, the CDR3 is TGTGCTAGTGCCCAACCGCGGGCCGATGAGCAGTTCTTC.